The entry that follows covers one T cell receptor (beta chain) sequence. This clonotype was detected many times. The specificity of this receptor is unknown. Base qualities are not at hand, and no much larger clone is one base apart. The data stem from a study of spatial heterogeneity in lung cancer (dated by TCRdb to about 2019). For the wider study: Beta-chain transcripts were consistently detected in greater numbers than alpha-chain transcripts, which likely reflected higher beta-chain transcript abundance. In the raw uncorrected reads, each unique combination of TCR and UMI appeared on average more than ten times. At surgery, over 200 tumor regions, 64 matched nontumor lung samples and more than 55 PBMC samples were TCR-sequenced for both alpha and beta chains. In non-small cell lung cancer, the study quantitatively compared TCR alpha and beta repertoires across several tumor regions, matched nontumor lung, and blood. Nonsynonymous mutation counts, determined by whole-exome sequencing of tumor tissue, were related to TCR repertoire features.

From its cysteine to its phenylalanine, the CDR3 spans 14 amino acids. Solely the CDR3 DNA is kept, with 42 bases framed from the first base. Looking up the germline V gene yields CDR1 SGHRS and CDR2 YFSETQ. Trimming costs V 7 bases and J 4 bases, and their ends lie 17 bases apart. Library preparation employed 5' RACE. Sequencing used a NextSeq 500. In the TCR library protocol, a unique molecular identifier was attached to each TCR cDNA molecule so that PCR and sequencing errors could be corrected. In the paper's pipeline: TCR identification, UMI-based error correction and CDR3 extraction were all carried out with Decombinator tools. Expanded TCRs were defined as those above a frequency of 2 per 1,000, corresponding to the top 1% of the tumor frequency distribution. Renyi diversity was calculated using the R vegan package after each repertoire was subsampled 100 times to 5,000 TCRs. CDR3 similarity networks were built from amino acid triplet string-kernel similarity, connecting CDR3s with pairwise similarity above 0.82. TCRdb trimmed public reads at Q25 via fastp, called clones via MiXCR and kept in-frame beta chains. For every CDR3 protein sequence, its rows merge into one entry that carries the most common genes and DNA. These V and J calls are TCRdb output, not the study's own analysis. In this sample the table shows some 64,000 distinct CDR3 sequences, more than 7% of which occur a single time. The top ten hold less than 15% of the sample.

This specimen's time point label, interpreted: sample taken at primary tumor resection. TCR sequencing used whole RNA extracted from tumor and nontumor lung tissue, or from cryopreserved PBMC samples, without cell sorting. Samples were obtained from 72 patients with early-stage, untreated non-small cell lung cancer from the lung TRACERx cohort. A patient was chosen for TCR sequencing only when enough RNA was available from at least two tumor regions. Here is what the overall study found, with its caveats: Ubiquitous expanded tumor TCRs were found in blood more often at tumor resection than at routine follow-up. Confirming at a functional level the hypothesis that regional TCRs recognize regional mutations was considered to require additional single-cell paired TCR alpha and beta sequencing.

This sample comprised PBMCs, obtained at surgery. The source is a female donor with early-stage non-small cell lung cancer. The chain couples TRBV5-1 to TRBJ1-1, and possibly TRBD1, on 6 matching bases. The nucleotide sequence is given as TGCGCCAGCCGGGGGGCCTCGGGGGCCACTGAAGCTTTCTTT. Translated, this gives CASRGASGATEAFF. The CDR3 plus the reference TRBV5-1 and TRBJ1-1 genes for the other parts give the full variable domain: KAGVTQTPRYLIKTRGQQVTLSCSPISGHRSVSWYQQTPGQGLQFLFEYFSETQRNKGNFPGRFSGRQFSNSRSEMNVSTLELGDSALYLCASRGASGATEAFFGQGTRLTVV.